This entry lists 16 T cell receptor beta chains sequenced from one sample in a study of cytotoxic CD8 clonotypes in ibrutinib-treated CLL. Here immunoSEQ multiplex PCR was the method, and the copy in TCRdb shows in-frame clones only, minus some. The sample has 20,000 to 30,000 clones; about 67% are singletons. Sequenced material: PBMCs, taken after 12 months of ibrutinib treatment. Source of these receptors: a human donor with chronic lymphocytic leukemia.

CDR3 sequence (DNA): TGTGCCAGCAGCCCCCGGGCGGGTTCCCCCTACGAGCAGTACTTC. It specifies CASSPRAGSPYEQYF. This rearrangement joins TRBV7-6 to TRBJ2-7, with D tentatively TRBD2 (5 bases). The germline gives CDR1 SGHVS, CDR2 FNYEAQ. Deletions cut 5 bases from V and 2 bases from J, with 16 bases between. This CDR3 is 15 amino acids long.

A remark on this clone: Sequence at one end of the junction differs from germline and may be a read error. V usage is TRBV6-6 and J usage is TRBJ1-6; D might be TRBD1 (5 bases). The CDR3 has 14 residues. CDR1 is MNHNY, CDR2 SVGAGI, per germline (reference sequence). CDR3 nucleotide sequence: TGTACCAGCAGTTATAGGGGAGACAATTCACCCCTCCACTTT. This encodes CTSSYRGDNSPLHF.

This clone was picked up a small number of times. The chain combines TRBV28 with TRBJ1-2; D might be TRBD1 (5 bases). The V gene's germline CDR1 is MDHEN and CDR2 SYDVKM. Trimming removed 4 bases from V and 9 bases from J, with 18 bases in between. The CDR3 is 14 residues long. The CDR3: CASSSQGRVRSYTF. CDR3 DNA sequence: TGTGCCAGCAGTTCTCAGGGCAGGGTGAGGAGCTACACCTTC.

This clone has more than one count but fewer than ten. The chain carries TRBV28 and TRBJ2-5, with TRBD1 matching 7 bases. With V trimmed by 6 bases and J by 5 bases, 9 bases remained unmatched. CDR3 length equals 14 residues. Germline assignment: CDR1 MDHEN and CDR2 SYDVKM. DNA of the CDR3: TGTGCCAGCAGCCTTAACAGGGGTTGGGAGACCCAGTACTTC. This codes for CASSLNRGWETQYF.

In this sample, this clone turned up a few times. The chain employs TRBV6-5 and TRBJ2-7, with TRBD2 identical over 9 bases. The ends lost 5 bases at V and 1 base at J; junction bases unmatched: 6. The CDR3 has 15 amino acids. Germline values: CDR1 MNHEY, CDR2 SVGAGI. CDR3 bases: TGTGCCAGCAGTCCGGGAAGCGGGGGGTCCTACGAGCAGTACTTC. Protein: CASSPGSGGSYEQYF.

This sequence joins TRBV4-1 and TRBJ2-1, with D perhaps TRBD1 or TRBD2 (7 bases each). Deletions cut 0 bases from V and 4 bases from J, with 13 bases between. Germline V gives CDR1 MGHRA, CDR2 YSYEKL. This CDR3 has 16 residues. CDR3 in DNA: TGCGCCAGCAGCCAAGAGGGAGGGGGCCCTTACAATGAGCAGTTCTTC. Translating it yields CASSQEGGGPYNEQFF.

V and J are TRBV4-2 and TRBJ1-5, with a tentative D call TRBD1 (5 bases). The germline gives CDR1 LGHNA, CDR2 YNFKEQ. The CDR3 extends over 15 amino acids. The V and J ends lost 0 bases and 4 bases respectively, with 10 bases between them. The CDR3 is CASSQEWGENQPQHF. In DNA form, the CDR3 reads TGTGCCAGCAGCCAAGAATGGGGGGAGAATCAGCCCCAGCATTTT.

The chain has TRBV28 and TRBJ1-2, with a weak D call TRBD1 (5 bases). This CDR3 is built from 11 residues. Trimming shortened V by 10 bases and J by 2 bases, and 8 bases separated the two germline ends. Germline loops: CDR1 MDHEN, CDR2 SYDVKM. CDR3 in amino acids: CAIGVNYGYTF. The CDR3 nucleotides read TGTGCCATAGGGGTGAACTATGGCTACACCTTC.

This sequence joins TRBV6-6 and TRBJ2-7; possibly TRBD1 or TRBD2 for D (5 bases each). This CDR3 is built from 11 residues. Trimming cost V 7 bases and J 3 bases, with 7 bases left between them. Looked up from germline, CDR1 is MNHNY and CDR2 is SVGAGI (reference sequence). Written as DNA, the CDR3 is TGTGCCAGCATGGGGGTCTACGAGCAGTACTTC. It translates to CASMGVYEQYF.

There are a few counts of this clone. This chain links TRBV2 with TRBJ2-6; D unresolved. The ends were cut back, 4 bases at V and 0 bases at J, with 7 bases in the middle. Germline CDR1 is SNHLY and CDR2 is FYNNEI. The CDR3 has 15 residues. The CDR3 sequence is CASSAYYSGANVLTF. CDR3 coding DNA: TGTGCCAGCAGTGCCTACTACTCTGGGGCCAACGTCCTGACTTTC.

The chain is built from TRBV5-6 and TRBJ1-1; no firm D call. Trimming cost V 1 base and J 2 bases, with 9 bases left between them. Per germline, CDR1 SGHDT and CDR2 YYEEEE. This CDR3 spans 14 amino acids. DNA for the CDR3: TGTGCCAGCAGCTTGCCGGAGATTAACACTGAAGCTTTCTTT. This encodes CASSLPEINTEAFF.

The genes are TRBV18 and TRBJ2-7, with 8 positions matching TRBD1. The junction had 8 bases not matched to a gene; V was cut back by 3 bases and J by 4 bases. Germline CDR1 reads KGHSH; CDR2 reads LQKENI. The CDR3 length is 15 residues. In DNA form, the CDR3 reads TGTGCCAGCTCACCCGGAACAGGGGGTATTTACGAGCAGTACTTC. It codes for CASSPGTGGIYEQYF.

This clone was counted between two and nine times. The gene calls are TRBV2 and TRBJ2-5; TRBD1 agrees at 8 bases. The CDR3 is made up of 15 amino acids. CDR1 and CDR2 (germline): SNHLY, FYNNEI. Unmatched junction bases numbered 11, after V lost 6 bases and J lost 5 bases. This chain's CDR3 is CASSDPDRAEETQYF. The CDR3 DNA reads TGTGCCAGCAGCGACCCGGACAGGGCTGAGGAGACCCAGTACTTC. Full variable domain (outside the CDR3, taken from reference TRBV2 and TRBJ2-5): EPEVTQTPSHQVTQMGQEVILRCVPISNHLYFYWYRQILGQKVEFLVSFYNNEISEKSEIFDDQFSVERPDGSNFTLKIRSTKLEDSAMYFCASSDPDRAEETQYFGPGTRLLVL.

V usage is TRBV9 and J usage is TRBJ1-1; the D is unclear. The CDR3 runs 14 residues. CDR1 and CDR2 from the germline V gene are SGDLS and YYNGEE. The ends were cut back, 4 bases at V and 1 base at J, with 11 bases in the middle. CDR3 in amino acids: CASSPQGKNTEAFF. The CDR3, as DNA: TGTGCCAGCAGCCCCCAAGGGAAGAACACTGAAGCTTTCTTT.

The sample holds one count of this clone. This sequence joins TRBV5-4 and TRBJ1-2; 9 nucleotides match TRBD1. CDR1 and CDR2 (germline): SGHNT, YYREEE (reference sequence). Trimming removed 5 bases from V and 5 bases from J; junction bases left unmatched: 10. CDR3 length: 15 residues. For the CDR3, the DNA is TGTGCCAGCAGAGGGACAGGGAGTAATTATTATGGCTACACCTTC. Protein: CASRGTGSNYYGYTF.

The V gene is TRBV9, the J gene TRBJ2-3, with 8 bases that match TRBD2. Germline V lookup: CDR1 SGDLS, CDR2 YYNGEE. The CDR3 is made up of 14 amino acids. V lost 6 bases and J lost 8; bases outside the gene matches: 11. The CDR3 coding sequence is TGTGCCAGCACCCCCGGACTAGCCGTCGGTACGCAGTATTTT. Amino acids: CASTPGLAVGTQYF.